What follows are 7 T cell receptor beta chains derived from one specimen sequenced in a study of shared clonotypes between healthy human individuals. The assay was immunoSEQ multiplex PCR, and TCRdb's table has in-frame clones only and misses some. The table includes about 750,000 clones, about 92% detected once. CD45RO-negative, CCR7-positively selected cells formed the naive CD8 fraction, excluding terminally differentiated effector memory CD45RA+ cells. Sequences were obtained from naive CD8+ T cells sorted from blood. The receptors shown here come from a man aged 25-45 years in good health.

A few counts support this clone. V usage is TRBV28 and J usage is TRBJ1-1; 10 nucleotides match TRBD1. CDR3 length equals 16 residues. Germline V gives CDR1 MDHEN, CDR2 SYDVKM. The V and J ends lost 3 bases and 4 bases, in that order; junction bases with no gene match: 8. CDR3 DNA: TGTGCCAGCAGTTTTCGGGACAGGGGCCGAAGCACTGAAGCTTTCTTT. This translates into CASSFRDRGRSTEAFF.

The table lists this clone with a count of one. CDR3: CASSQDPVIAGKSGANVLTF. The CDR3 nucleotides are TGTGCCAGCAGCCAAGACCCGGTTATAGCGGGGAAGTCTGGGGCCAACGTCCTGACTTTC. This chain links TRBV14 with TRBJ2-6, with 8 bases that match TRBD2. The germline CDR1 and CDR2 sequences are SGHDN and FVKESK. V trimming: 0 bases; J trimming: 1 base; junction bases outside the gene matches: 11. There are 20 residues in the CDR3.

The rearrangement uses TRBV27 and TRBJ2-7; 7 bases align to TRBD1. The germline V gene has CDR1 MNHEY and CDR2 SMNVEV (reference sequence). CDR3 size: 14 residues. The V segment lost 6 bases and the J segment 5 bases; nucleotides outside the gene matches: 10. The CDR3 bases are TGTGCCAGCAGCCCCAGGGGGAAGAAGGACGAGCAGTACTTC. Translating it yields CASSPRGKKDEQYF.

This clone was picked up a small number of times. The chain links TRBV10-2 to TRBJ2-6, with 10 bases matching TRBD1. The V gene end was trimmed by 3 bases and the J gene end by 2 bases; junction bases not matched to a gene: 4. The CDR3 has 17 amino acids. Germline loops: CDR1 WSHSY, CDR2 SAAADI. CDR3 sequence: CASSDGQGVPGANVLTF. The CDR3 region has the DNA TGCGCCAGCAGTGACGGACAGGGGGTCCCTGGGGCCAACGTCCTGACTTTC.

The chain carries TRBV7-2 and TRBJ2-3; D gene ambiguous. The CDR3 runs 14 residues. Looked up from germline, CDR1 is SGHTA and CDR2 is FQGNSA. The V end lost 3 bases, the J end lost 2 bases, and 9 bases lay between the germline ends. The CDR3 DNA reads TGTGCCAGCAGCTTTGGGGTGACCACAGATACGCAGTATTTT. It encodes CASSFGVTTDTQYF.

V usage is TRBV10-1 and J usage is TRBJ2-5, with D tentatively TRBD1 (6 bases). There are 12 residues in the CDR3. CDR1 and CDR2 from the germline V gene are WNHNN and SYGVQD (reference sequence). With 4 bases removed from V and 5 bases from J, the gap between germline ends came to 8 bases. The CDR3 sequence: CASSAGDETQYF. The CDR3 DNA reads TGCGCCAGCAGTGCAGGGGACGAGACCCAGTACTTC.

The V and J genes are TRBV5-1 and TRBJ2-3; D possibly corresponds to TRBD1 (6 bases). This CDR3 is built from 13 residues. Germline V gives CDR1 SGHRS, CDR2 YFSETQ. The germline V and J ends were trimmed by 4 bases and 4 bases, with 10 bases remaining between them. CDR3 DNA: TGCGCCAGCAGCGCATGGACAGCAGATACGCAGTATTTT. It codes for CASSAWTADTQYF.